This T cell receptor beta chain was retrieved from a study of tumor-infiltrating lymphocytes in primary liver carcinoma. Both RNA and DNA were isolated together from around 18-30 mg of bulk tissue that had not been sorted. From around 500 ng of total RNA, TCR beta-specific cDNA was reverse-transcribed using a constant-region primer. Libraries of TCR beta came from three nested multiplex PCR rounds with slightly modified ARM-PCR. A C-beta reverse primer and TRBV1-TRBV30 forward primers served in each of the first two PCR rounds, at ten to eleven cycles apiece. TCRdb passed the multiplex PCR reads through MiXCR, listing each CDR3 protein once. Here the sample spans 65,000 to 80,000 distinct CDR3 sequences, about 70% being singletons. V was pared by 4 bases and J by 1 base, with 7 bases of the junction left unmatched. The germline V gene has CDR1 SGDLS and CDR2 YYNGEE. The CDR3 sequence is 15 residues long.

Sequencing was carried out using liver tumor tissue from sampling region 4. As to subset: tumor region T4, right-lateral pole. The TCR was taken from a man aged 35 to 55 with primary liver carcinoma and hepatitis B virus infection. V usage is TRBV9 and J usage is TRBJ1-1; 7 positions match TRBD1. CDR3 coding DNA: TGTGCCAGCAGCACGGGGACAGCAAAGAACACTGAAGCTTTCTTT. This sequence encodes CASSTGTAKNTEAFF.